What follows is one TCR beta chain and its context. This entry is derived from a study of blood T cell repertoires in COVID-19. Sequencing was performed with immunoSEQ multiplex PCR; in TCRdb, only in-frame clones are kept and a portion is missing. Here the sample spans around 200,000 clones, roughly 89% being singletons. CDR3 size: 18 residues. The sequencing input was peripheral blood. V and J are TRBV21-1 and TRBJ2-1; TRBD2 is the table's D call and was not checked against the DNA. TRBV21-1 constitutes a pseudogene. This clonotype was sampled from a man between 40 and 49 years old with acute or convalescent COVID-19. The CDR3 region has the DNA TGTGCCAGCAGCAAAAGAGGACTAGCGGCGGCCCCCTACAATGAGCAGTTCTTC. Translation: CASSKRGLAAAPYNEQFF.